Each of the 29 T cell receptor beta chains below was sequenced from the same sample in a study of monozygotic twins with cystic fibrosis. Some clones are missing from TCRdb's copy, which holds only in-frame ones; the method was immunoSEQ multiplex PCR. The table shows 30,000 to 40,000 clones, with just over 65% occurring only once. The source material was blood. The source is a girl aged 10 to 17 with cystic fibrosis.

The rearrangement joins TRBV4-2 to TRBJ2-2; maybe TRBD2 (6 bases). CDR1 LGHNA and CDR2 YNFKEQ come from the germline V gene. The V gene lost 0 bases and the J gene lost 7 bases, with 12 bases spanning the gap. This CDR3 comprises 15 residues. CDR3 residues: CASSQEGAAGGELFF. The CDR3 bases are TGTGCCAGCAGCCAAGAAGGGGCAGCGGGCGGGGAGCTGTTTTTT.

The rearrangement joins TRBV4-3 to TRBJ2-7; D not resolved. In germline, CDR1 is LGHNA, CDR2 YSLEER. V was trimmed by 1 base and J by 6 bases, leaving 10 bases between them. The CDR3 loop spans 13 amino acids. CDR3 sequence reads: CASSQGRICEQYV. CDR3 bases: TGCGCCAGCAGCCAAGGTCGCATCTGCGAGCAGTACGTC.

J is TRBJ1-4 and V is TRBV4-1; 11 positions match TRBD1. The CDR3 contains 15 residues. From germline, CDR1 is MGHRA and CDR2 YSYEKL. V shed 1 base, J shed 7 bases, and the junction held 2 bases outside the gene matches. CDR3 residues: CASSQVGTGGEKLFF. For the CDR3, the DNA is TGCGCCAGCAGCCAAGTTGGGACAGGGGGTGAAAAACTGTTTTTT.

This clone was found once. This chain connects TRBV9 to TRBJ2-1; 8 nucleotides align to TRBD2. Germline V CDR1 and CDR2: SGDLS, YYNGEE. The junction had 16 bases not matched to a gene; V was cut back by 4 bases and J by 7 bases. The CDR3 spans 17 residues. This chain's CDR3 is CASSRSGGSGGANEQFF. CDR3 in DNA: TGTGCCAGCAGCCGTTCTGGCGGGTCGGGAGGGGCGAATGAGCAGTTCTTC.

This clone was observed once. This chain uses TRBV9 with TRBJ2-3; 8 bases agree with TRBD1. Germline values: CDR1 SGDLS, CDR2 YYNGEE. This CDR3 has 15 amino acids. The V gene end was trimmed by 1 base and the J gene end by 0 bases; junction bases not matched to a gene: 1. CDR3 region: CASSVQGASTDTQYF. As DNA, the CDR3 is TGTGCCAGCAGCGTACAGGGGGCTAGCACAGATACGCAGTATTTT. Using reference TRBV9 and TRBJ2-3 for the parts outside the CDR3, the full variable domain is DSGVTQTPKHLITATGQRVTLRCSPRSGDLSVYWYQQSLDQGLQFLIQYYNGEERAKGNILERFSAQQFPDLHSELNLSSLELGDSALYFCASSVQGASTDTQYFGPGTRLTVL.

V usage is TRBV5-4 and J usage is TRBJ2-3; D is unclear. Germline V gene lookup returns CDR1 SGHNT and CDR2 YYREEE (reference sequence). Trimming shortened V by 0 bases and J by 5 bases, and 10 bases separated the two germline ends. The CDR3 is 14 amino acids. CDR3 region: CASSLAGVGDTQYF. The CDR3 nucleotides read TGTGCCAGCAGCTTGGCCGGAGTAGGAGATACGCAGTATTTT.

V and J are TRBV5-8 and TRBJ2-3; D is ambiguous. This CDR3 region has 13 residues. V lost 4 bases and J 1 base, leaving 7 bases between the germline ends. The germline V gene has CDR1 SGHTS and CDR2 YDEGEE. Written as DNA, the CDR3 is TGTGCCAGCAGCCTGTCCGGCACAGATACGCAGTATTTT. Translation: CASSLSGTDTQYF.

The count of this clone is one. The chain has TRBV18 and TRBJ2-5, with a weak D call TRBD2 (5 bases). Looked up from germline, CDR1 is KGHSH and CDR2 is LQKENI. Trimming cost V 3 bases and J 2 bases, with 10 bases left between them. This CDR3 has 14 amino acids. DNA of the CDR3: TGTGCCAGCTCACCCGGGGAACAGCAAGAGACCCAGTACTTC. Protein sequence: CASSPGEQQETQYF.

V gene TRBV5-4 combines with J gene TRBJ2-1, with D possibly being TRBD2 (6 bases). CDR1 SGHNT and CDR2 YYREEE come from the germline V gene (reference sequence). Trimming took off 10 bases at V and 5 bases at J, with 13 bases between the two ends. This CDR3 has 12 amino acids. DNA of the CDR3: TGTGCCTCCTCCGGAGGGGACAATGAGCAGTTCTTC. It yields the protein CASSGGDNEQFF.

This chain links TRBV7-9 with TRBJ2-1; no clear D. V was shortened by 7 bases and J by 8 bases, with 15 bases between the two germline ends. Germline assignment: CDR1 SEHNR and CDR2 FQNEAQ (reference sequence). The CDR3 is 13 amino acids. The CDR3 protein is CASTVVRTDEQFF. The CDR3 nucleotides are TGTGCCAGCACCGTCGTCAGGACGGATGAGCAGTTCTTC.

The chain employs TRBV5-1 and TRBJ2-6, with D hard to call. Germline V gene data show CDR1 as SGHRS and CDR2 as YFSETQ. The CDR3 extends over 15 amino acids. V lost 4 bases to trimming and J lost 2 bases, with 10 bases between them. The DNA for the CDR3 is TGCGCCAGCAGCCTTCGAAGGGCTGGGGCCAACGTCCTGACTTTC. Its translation: CASSLRRAGANVLTF.

The chain has TRBV10-3 and TRBJ1-2; 7 positions agree with TRBD1. This CDR3 has 15 residues. The trim removed 6 bases at V and 10 bases at J, leaving 17 bases unmatched. Germline CDR1 is ENHRY and CDR2 is SYGVKD. The CDR3 nucleotides read TGTGCCATCAGAGCGGGACAGCCTACCTTATCCGACTACACCTTC. It codes for CAIRAGQPTLSDYTF.

The sample holds a few counts of this clone. V gene TRBV25-1 combines with J gene TRBJ2-2; a possible D gene is TRBD1 (6 bases). Trimming took 5 bases from V and 7 from J, leaving 11 bases between them. The CDR3 loop spans 13 amino acids. CDR1 and CDR2 (germline): MGHDK, SYGVNS. CDR3 DNA sequence: TGTGCCAGCAGTCCCGGGACACACGGGGAGCTGTTTTTT. Amino acid sequence: CASSPGTHGELFF.

The rearrangement uses TRBV18 and TRBJ2-6; D remains unclear. Germline lookup yields CDR1 KGHSH and CDR2 LQKENI. The CDR3 consists of 14 residues. Trimming removed 6 bases from V and 0 bases from J, with 6 bases in between. The CDR3 here is CASSPLSGANVLTF. CDR3 coding DNA: TGTGCCAGCTCCCCCCTCTCTGGGGCCAACGTCCTGACTTTC.

This chain joins TRBV2 and TRBJ1-5, with TRBD1 matching 7 bases. Per germline, CDR1 SNHLY and CDR2 FYNNEI. The V gene end was trimmed by 6 bases and the J gene end by 4 bases; junction bases not matched to a gene: 27. The CDR3 runs to 21 residues. The CDR3 nucleotides are TGTGCCAGCAGCCCCATCCCTTGGACCGGGACAGATTTTGTTAAGAATCAGCCCCAGCATTTT. This codes for CASSPIPWTGTDFVKNQPQHF.

This clone was observed a handful of times. The chain combines TRBV27 with TRBJ1-3; weak D call: TRBD1 (6 bases). The V and J ends lost 3 bases and 3 bases respectively, with 9 bases between them. CDR1 MNHEY and CDR2 SMNVEV come from the germline V gene (reference sequence). CDR3 length equals 14 residues. CDR3 sequence reads: CASSLRGFGNTIYF. As DNA, the CDR3 is TGTGCCAGCAGTTTGAGGGGGTTTGGAAACACCATATATTTT.

The CDR3: CASSVVGSVADTQYF. The CDR3 region has the DNA TGTGCCAGCAGCGTAGTTGGGAGTGTTGCAGATACGCAGTATTTT. The gene calls are TRBV9 and TRBJ2-3; weak D call: TRBD2 (5 bases). The germline V and J ends were trimmed by 0 bases and 4 bases, with 12 bases remaining between them. This CDR3 comprises 15 residues. Germline-derived CDR1 and CDR2 are SGDLS and YYNGEE.

As DNA, the CDR3 is TGTGCCAGCAGCTCCACCGGGACGAGCTACGAGCAGTACTTC. Protein sequence: CASSSTGTSYEQYF. The chain uses TRBV7-9 and TRBJ2-7; D could derive from TRBD1 or TRBD2 (5 bases each). V was shortened by 4 bases and J by 3 bases, with 13 bases between the two germline ends. This CDR3 spans 14 amino acids. Germline V gene sequence: CDR1 SEHNR, CDR2 FQNEAQ (reference sequence).

There are a few counts of this clone. The V gene is TRBV7-9, the J gene TRBJ2-2; D is undetermined. CDR3 length: 13 amino acids. Trimming pared 1 base from V and 6 bases from J, leaving 6 bases between. The V gene's germline CDR1 is SEHNR and CDR2 FQNEAQ (reference sequence). The CDR3 sequence is CASSLEVAGELFF. The CDR3, as DNA: TGTGCCAGCAGCTTAGAAGTAGCCGGGGAGCTGTTTTTT.

The rearrangement links TRBV6-5 to TRBJ1-3; maybe TRBD1 (5 bases). From germline, CDR1 is MNHEY and CDR2 SVGAGI. The CDR3 covers 15 residues. Trimming stripped 6 bases from V and 0 bases from J, with 12 bases between. CDR3: CASRQLGGSGNTIYF. CDR3 DNA: TGTGCCAGCAGACAACTCGGGGGCTCTGGAAACACCATATATTTT.

The rearrangement links TRBV4-3 to TRBJ2-7; 7 bases line up with TRBD2. The V gene end was trimmed by 0 bases and the J gene end by 6 bases; junction bases not matched to a gene: 2. Germline V gives CDR1 LGHNA, CDR2 YSLEER. The CDR3 is 13 residues long. The CDR3 reads CASSQDRGVEQYF. Written as DNA, the CDR3 is TGCGCCAGCAGCCAAGATCGGGGGGTCGAGCAGTACTTC.

The table lists this clone with a few counts. V is TRBV2 and J is TRBJ1-1; D unclear. Germline V gene data show CDR1 as SNHLY and CDR2 as FYNNEI. V gave up 0 bases and J gave up 6 bases, with 2 bases separating them. CDR3 length: 11 amino acids. CDR3 sequence: CASSEAAEAFF. The CDR3, as DNA: TGTGCCAGCAGTGAAGCCGCTGAAGCTTTCTTT. Full variable domain (remainder filled in from reference TRBV2 and TRBJ1-1): EPEVTQTPSHQVTQMGQEVILRCVPISNHLYFYWYRQILGQKVEFLVSFYNNEISEKSEIFDDQFSVERPDGSNFTLKIRSTKLEDSAMYFCASSEAAEAFFGQGTRLTVV.

J is TRBJ2-5 and V is TRBV5-4; tentative D call: TRBD1 (6 bases). The CDR3 has 11 residues. CDR1 SGHNT and CDR2 YYREEE come from the germline V gene (reference sequence). V dropped 2 bases and J dropped 8 bases, with 7 bases sitting between them. The CDR3 reads CASSFRGTQYF. For the CDR3, the DNA is TGTGCCAGCAGCTTCAGGGGTACCCAGTACTTC.

The V call is TRBV6-5, the J call TRBJ1-1; D is undetermined. The CDR3 has 14 amino acids. V lost 8 bases to trimming and J lost 1 base, with 14 bases between them. Germline lookup yields CDR1 MNHEY and CDR2 SVGAGI. The CDR3 region is CASHPRRQNTEAFF. The CDR3, as DNA: TGTGCCAGCCATCCGAGACGGCAGAACACTGAAGCTTTCTTT.

The rearrangement uses TRBV4-1 and TRBJ2-1; perhaps TRBD2 as D (5 bases). CDR1 and CDR2 from the germline V gene are MGHRA and YSYEKL. The CDR3 totals 16 residues. V was cut by 1 base and J by 6 bases, with 16 bases left in between. CDR3 sequence reads: CASSQGGLIHSNEQFF. CDR3 nucleotides: TGCGCCAGCAGCCAAGGCGGACTTATCCACTCCAATGAGCAGTTCTTC.

This clone occurred once. V and J are TRBV4-3 and TRBJ1-2; D may be TRBD1 (6 bases). Germline CDR1 LGHNA, CDR2 YSLEER. The germline V and J ends were trimmed by 1 base and 13 bases, with 19 bases remaining between them. This CDR3 contains 14 residues. CDR3 amino acids: CASSQGPGTQPFTF. In DNA form, the CDR3 reads TGCGCCAGCAGCCAAGGCCCCGGGACACAGCCATTCACCTTC.

This clone was seen more than once but under ten times. The V call is TRBV7-2, the J call TRBJ2-7; the D is unclear. The V gene lost 2 bases and the J gene lost 4 bases, with 15 bases spanning the gap. The CDR3 loop spans 15 amino acids. In germline, CDR1 is SGHTA, CDR2 FQGNSA. The CDR3 nucleotides read TGTGCCAGCAGCTTAAAGGCGGCCGTGATTTACGAGCAGTACTTC. Translation gives CASSLKAAVIYEQYF.

This chain uses TRBV2 with TRBJ2-3; D perhaps matches TRBD2 (5 bases). The CDR3 has 15 amino acids. Per germline, CDR1 SNHLY and CDR2 FYNNEI. V was clipped by 3 bases and J by 0 bases, with 10 bases between them. CDR3 DNA: TGTGCCAGCAGTGATGGGCGGGTTAGCACAGATACGCAGTATTTT. Its translation is CASSDGRVSTDTQYF.

The chain joins TRBV25-1 to TRBJ1-1; 11 bases align to TRBD1. The junction had 9 bases not matched to a gene; V was cut back by 4 bases and J by 5 bases. Per the germline V gene, CDR1 is MGHDK and CDR2 is SYGVNS. The CDR3 contains 16 residues. The CDR3 protein is CASSVTPGQGVTEAFF. As DNA, the CDR3 is TGTGCCAGCAGTGTCACCCCGGGACAGGGGGTTACTGAAGCTTTCTTT.